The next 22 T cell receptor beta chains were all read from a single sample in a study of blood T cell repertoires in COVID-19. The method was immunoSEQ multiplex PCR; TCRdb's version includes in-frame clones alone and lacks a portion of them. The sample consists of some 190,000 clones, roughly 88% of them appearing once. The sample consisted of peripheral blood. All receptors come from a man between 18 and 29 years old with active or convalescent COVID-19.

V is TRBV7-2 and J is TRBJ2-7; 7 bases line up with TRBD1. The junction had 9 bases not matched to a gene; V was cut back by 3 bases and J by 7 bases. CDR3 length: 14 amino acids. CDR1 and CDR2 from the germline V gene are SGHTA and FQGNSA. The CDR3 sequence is CASSFPRGSEEQYF. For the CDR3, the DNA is TGTGCCAGCAGCTTTCCCAGGGGGTCGGAAGAGCAGTACTTC. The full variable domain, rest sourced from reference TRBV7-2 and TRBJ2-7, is GAGVSQSPSNKVTEKGKDVELRCDPISGHTALYWYRQSLGQGLEFLIYFQGNSAPDKSGLPSDRFSAERTGGSVSTLTIQRTQQEDSAVYLCASSFPRGSEEQYFGPGTRLTVT.

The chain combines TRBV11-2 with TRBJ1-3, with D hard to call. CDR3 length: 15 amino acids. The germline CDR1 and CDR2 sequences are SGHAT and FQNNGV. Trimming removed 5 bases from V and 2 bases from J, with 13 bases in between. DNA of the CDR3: TGTGCCAGCAGCCGGGAGGCGCTTGCTGGAAACACCATATATTTT. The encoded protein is CASSREALAGNTIYF.

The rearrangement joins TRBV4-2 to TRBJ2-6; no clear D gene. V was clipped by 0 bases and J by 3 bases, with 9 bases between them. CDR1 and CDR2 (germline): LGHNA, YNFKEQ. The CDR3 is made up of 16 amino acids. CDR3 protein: CASSQEVLGGANVLTF. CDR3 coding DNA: TGTGCCAGCAGCCAAGAGGTGCTCGGTGGGGCCAACGTCCTGACTTTC.

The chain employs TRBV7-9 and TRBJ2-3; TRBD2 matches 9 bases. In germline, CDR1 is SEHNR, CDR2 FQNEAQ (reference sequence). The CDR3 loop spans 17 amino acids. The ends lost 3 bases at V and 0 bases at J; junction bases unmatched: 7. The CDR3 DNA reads TGTGCCAGCAGCTTGGGACTAGCCGAACCCAGCACAGATACGCAGTATTTT. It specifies CASSLGLAEPSTDTQYF.

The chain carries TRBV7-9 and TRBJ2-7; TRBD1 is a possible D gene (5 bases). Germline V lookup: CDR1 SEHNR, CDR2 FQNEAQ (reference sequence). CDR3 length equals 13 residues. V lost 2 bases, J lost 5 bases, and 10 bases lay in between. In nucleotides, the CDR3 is TGTGCCAGCAGCTTATTCAGGGTCCACGAGCAGTACTTC. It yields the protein CASSLFRVHEQYF.

This CDR3 reads CASSQDRSDYEQYF. The CDR3 DNA reads TGCGCCAGCAGCCAAGACAGATCCGACTACGAGCAGTACTTC. The rearrangement joins TRBV4-3 to TRBJ2-7; no firm D call. Between the trimmed V and J ends, which lost 0 bases and 3 bases, there was a span of 9 bases. Germline V gene data show CDR1 as LGHNA and CDR2 as YSLEER. The CDR3 is 14 amino acids.

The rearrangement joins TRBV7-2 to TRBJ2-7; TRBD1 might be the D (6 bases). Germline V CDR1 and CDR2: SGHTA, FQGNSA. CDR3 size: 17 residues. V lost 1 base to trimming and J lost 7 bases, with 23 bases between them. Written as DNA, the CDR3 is TGTGCCAGCAGCTTAGATGAGGCGGCGGTCGAGAGGGGGGAGCAGTACTTC. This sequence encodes CASSLDEAAVERGEQYF.

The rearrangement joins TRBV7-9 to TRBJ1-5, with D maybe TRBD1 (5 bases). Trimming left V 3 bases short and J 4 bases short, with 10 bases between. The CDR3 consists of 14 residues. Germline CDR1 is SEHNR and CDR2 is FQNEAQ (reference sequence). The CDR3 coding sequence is TGTGCCAGCAGCTTGGGGGGGATTAATCAGCCCCAGCATTTT. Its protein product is CASSLGGINQPQHF.

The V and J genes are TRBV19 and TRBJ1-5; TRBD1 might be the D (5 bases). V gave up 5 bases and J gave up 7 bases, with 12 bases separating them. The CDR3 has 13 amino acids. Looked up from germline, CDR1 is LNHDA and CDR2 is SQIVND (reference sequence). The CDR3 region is CASSGGISQPQHF. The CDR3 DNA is TGTGCCAGTAGTGGGGGGATTTCCCAGCCCCAGCATTTT.

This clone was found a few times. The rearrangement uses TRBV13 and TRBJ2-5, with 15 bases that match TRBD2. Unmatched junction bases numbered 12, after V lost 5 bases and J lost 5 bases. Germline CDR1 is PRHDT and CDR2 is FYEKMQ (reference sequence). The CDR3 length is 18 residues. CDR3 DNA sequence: TGTGCCAGCAGCGCAAGCCGGACTAGCGGGAGGGCCGGGGAGACCCAGTACTTC. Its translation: CASSASRTSGRAGETQYF.

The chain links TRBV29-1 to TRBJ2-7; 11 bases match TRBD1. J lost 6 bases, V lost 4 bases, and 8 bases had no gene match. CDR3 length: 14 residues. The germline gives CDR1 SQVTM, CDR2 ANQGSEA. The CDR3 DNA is TGCAGCGTTGGCCACCTCGGACAGGGGGCCGAGCAGTACTTC. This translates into CSVGHLGQGAEQYF.

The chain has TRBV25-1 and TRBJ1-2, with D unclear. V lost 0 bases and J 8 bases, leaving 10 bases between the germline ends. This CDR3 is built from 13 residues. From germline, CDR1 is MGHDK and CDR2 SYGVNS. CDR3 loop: CASSEYEVGGYTF. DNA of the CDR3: TGTGCCAGCAGTGAATATGAGGTCGGGGGCTACACCTTC.

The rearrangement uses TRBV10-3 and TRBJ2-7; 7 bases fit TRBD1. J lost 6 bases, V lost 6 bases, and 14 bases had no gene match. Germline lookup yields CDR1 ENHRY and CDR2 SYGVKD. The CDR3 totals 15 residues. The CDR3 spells CAIRRQGQRTVEQYF. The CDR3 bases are TGTGCCATCAGAAGACAGGGTCAAAGAACCGTCGAGCAGTACTTC.

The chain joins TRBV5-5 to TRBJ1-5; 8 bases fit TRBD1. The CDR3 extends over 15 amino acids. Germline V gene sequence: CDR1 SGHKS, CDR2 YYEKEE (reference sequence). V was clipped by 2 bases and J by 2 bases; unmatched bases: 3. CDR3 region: CASSLSGGGNQPQHF. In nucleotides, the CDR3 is TGTGCCAGCAGCTTATCAGGGGGCGGCAATCAGCCCCAGCATTTT. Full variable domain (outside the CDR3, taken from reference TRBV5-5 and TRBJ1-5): DAGVTQSPTHLIKTRGQQVTLRCSPISGHKSVSWYQQVLGQGPQFIFQYYEKEERGRGNFPDRFSARQFPNYSSELNVNALLLGDSALYLCASSLSGGGNQPQHFGDGTRLSIL.

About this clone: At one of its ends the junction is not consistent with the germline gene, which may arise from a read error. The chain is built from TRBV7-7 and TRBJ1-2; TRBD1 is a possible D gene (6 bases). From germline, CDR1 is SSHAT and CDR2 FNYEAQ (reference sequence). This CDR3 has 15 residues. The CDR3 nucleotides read TGTGCTAGCAGCCCAATCCGGGACACGCACTATGGCTACACCTTC. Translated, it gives CASSPIRDTHYGYTF.

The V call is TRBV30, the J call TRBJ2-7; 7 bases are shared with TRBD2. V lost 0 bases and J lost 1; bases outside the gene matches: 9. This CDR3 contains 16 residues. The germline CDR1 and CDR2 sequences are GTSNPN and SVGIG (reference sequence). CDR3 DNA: TGTGCCTGGAGTGTAAGGGGAGGGGTTGGGTCCTACGAGCAGTACTTC. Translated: CAWSVRGGVGSYEQYF.

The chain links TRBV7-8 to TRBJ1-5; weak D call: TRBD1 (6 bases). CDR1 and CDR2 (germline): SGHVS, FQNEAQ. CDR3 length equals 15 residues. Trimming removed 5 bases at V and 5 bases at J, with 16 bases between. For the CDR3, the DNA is TGTGCCAGCAGCCAATACAGGGCTCATGATCAGCCCCAGCATTTT. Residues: CASSQYRAHDQPQHF.

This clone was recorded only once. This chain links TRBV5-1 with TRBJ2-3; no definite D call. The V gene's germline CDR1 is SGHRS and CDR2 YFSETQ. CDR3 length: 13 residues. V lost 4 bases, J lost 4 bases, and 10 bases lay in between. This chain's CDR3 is CASSLGASDTQYF. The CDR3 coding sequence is TGCGCCAGCAGCCTGGGCGCGTCAGATACGCAGTATTTT.

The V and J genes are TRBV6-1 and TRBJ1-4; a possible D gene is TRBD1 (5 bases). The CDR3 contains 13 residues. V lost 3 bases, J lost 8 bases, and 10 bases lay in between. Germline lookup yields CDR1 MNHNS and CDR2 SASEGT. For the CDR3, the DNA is TGTGCCAGCAGTGACAGGGTCAGCGAAAAACTGTTTTTT. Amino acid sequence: CASSDRVSEKLFF.

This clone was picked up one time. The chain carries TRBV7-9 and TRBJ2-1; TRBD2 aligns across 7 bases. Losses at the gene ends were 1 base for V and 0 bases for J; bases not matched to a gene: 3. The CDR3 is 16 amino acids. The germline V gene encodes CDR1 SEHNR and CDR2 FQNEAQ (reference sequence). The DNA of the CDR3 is TGTGCCAGCAGCTTAGAGGGCGGGAGCTCCTACAATGAGCAGTTCTTC. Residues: CASSLEGGSSYNEQFF. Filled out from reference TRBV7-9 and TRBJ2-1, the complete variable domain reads DTGVSQNPRHKITKRGQNVTFRCDPISEHNRLYWYRQTLGQGPEFLTYFQNEAQLEKSRLLSDRFSAERPKGSFSTLEIQRTEQGDSAMYLCASSLEGGSSYNEQFFGPGTRLTVL.

This CDR3 reads CASSVARGNQPQHF. In DNA, the CDR3 is TGTGCCAGCAGTGTTGCCAGGGGCAATCAGCCCCAGCATTTT. This rearrangement joins TRBV2 to TRBJ1-5; weak D call: TRBD1 (5 bases). The germline V and J ends were trimmed by 4 bases and 2 bases, with 9 bases remaining between them. Germline V gene lookup returns CDR1 SNHLY and CDR2 FYNNEI. The CDR3 contains 14 residues.

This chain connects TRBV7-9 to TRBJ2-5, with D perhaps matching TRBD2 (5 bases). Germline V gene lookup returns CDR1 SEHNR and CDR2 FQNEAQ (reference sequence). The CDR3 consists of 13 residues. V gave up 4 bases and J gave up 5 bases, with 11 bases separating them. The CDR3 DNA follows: TGTGCCAGCAGCTCGAGGGTTTACGAGACCCAGTACTTC. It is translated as CASSSRVYETQYF. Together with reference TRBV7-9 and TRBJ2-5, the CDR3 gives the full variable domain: DTGVSQNPRHKITKRGQNVTFRCDPISEHNRLYWYRQTLGQGPEFLTYFQNEAQLEKSRLLSDRFSAERPKGSFSTLEIQRTEQGDSAMYLCASSSRVYETQYFGPGTRLLVL.